This T cell receptor (beta chain) was sequenced in a study of shared clonotypes between healthy human individuals (dated by TCRdb to about 2020). Looking at the study overall: The cohort included a few men and a couple of women between 18 and 49 years of age. Libraries were prepared and TCR repertoires were sequenced by different laboratories using diverse techniques, in order to increase sequencing depth and limit assay-specific biases. Per donor, three plates each were used for CD4 naive and CD4 memory, two for CD8 naive, and one for CD8 memory. To estimate repertoire size and how much clonotypes are shared between individuals, the study performed deep sequencing of blood TCR repertoires from a few healthy adults. Each donor's leukapheresis produced roughly between roughly 0.85 and 10 billion PBMCs.

Spanning cysteine to phenylalanine, the CDR3 consists of 14 amino acids. Only CDR3 DNA remains: 42 bases, in frame from the first base. Results and caveats for the whole study, not just this receptor: Only blood was sampled, and tissue TCR repertoires likely differ from those in blood. Rarefaction of sorted-subset datasets indicated incomplete sequencing despite the large sequencing depth. Across four donors, around 5% of naive CD4, approximately 3.5% of naive CD8, around 2.5% of memory CD4, and about 0.44% of memory CD8 clonotypes were shared. Because the study included a small number of donors, the genetic and exposure-history diversity represented was limited. Compared with non-shared clonotypes, clonotypes shared by all four sorted-subset donors had higher generation probabilities. Naive subsets generally had larger estimated clonotype richness than memory subsets. Pairwise subsampling indicated that sequencing depth was expected to affect the degree of clonotype sharing among donors.

TCR CDR3 regions were amplified from genomic DNA by multiplex PCR using the deep immunoSEQ assay. Extracted genomic DNA from each cell subset was distributed evenly across all wells of several immunoSEQ 96-well plates, and each plate was treated as a replicate. Each replicate PCR for sorted subsets received about 0.2 ug genomic DNA, equal to tens of thousands of T cell genomes. Purified libraries were quantified with a Qubit 3.0 fluorometer, sized on a Bioanalyzer 2100, and re-quantified with the KAPA Library Quantification kit. Every immunoSEQ 96-well plate was sequenced on a dedicated single-read 150-cycle Illumina NextSeq 550 flow cell. On the study's bioinformatics: Because the immunoSEQ output included only junctional sequences and no quality scores, the filtering could not be the same as the filtering used for full-length reads. To assign V/J genes and CDR3, sequences were annotated against IMGT germline references using PyIR, a Python wrapper for IgBLAST v1.9. Reads were filtered out if the reads had weak V/J assignments (E-value above 1e-6), no CDR3, stop codons, out-of-frame junctions, or ambiguous translated residues. V3J clonotypes were defined as sequences sharing an identical inferred V gene, J gene, and CDR3 amino acid sequence. Percentage overlap between repertoires was calculated by dividing the number of shared unique clonotypes by the size of the smaller repertoire. Repertoire richness was assessed with RTK rarefaction, the Chao1 estimator, and Recon v2.1 estimates of unobserved clonotypes. Generation probabilities were computed with OLGA for all TCRbeta clonotypes obtained by the gDNA method from a handful of donors. TCRdb holds this immuneACCESS table with in-frame rearrangements only. Some clones are missing; in checked studies, unresolved V genes explain under half, and the rest has no known cause. That table furnishes V, J and clone size, whereas the DNA furnished D and trimming. The sample yields fewer than 3 million clones; approximately 90% were counted once. About 0.41% of the sample is taken by the ten largest.

Remarks on this clone: Its binding antigen is unknown. Per-nucleotide qualities are absent, and no much larger clonotype sits a single base away.

The donors were healthy, HIV-negative adults who had no recently reported acute infections or vaccinations. Every donor was a Caucasian adult residing in Nashville, Tennessee, USA. CD4+ T cells were enriched by magnetic negative selection; naive cells were then positively selected on CD45RA, and the negative fraction formed the memory subset. Blood was collected by leukapheresis, and PBMCs were isolated by Ficoll-Histopaque density gradient centrifugation and then cryopreserved in liquid nitrogen vapor phase. Analytical flow cytometry was used to check the purity and quantity of every magnetically sorted T cell population. From each sorted fraction, genomic DNA was isolated and quantified by UV absorbance on a Nanodrop 2000c.

The TCR sequence derives from a young man in good health. Some clones in this sample may be carry-over from other donors' samples. The rearrangement combines TRBV21-1 with TRBJ1-2; TRBD1, as called in the table, went unchecked against the DNA. TRBV21-1 is described as a pseudogene. The sample comprised naive CD4+ T cells from PBMCs. The intended sense of this specimen's cell subset or site label: CD45RA+ positively selected. This receptor has the CDR3 CASSKGPGRGGYTF. At the DNA level, the sequence is TGTGCCAGCAGCAAAGGCCCCGGCAGGGGAGGCTACACCTTC.